This T cell receptor beta chain was retrieved from a study of cytomegalovirus exposure and HLA in healthy donors. Study summary: HLA-typed donors were the source of about 85 million unique TCRs held in an early data release.

Study-wide findings and caveats: Cytomegalovirus-associated TCR beta chains were listed, numbering approximately 150.

V lost 0 bases to trimming and J lost 5 bases, with 10 bases between them. Per the germline V gene, CDR1 is MNHEY and CDR2 is SVGAGI. The CDR3 is 14 amino acids. As to this clone: Its antigen is undetermined.

Primers included in the PCR were 60 Vbeta and 13 Jbeta primers. Profiled with immunoSEQ multiplex PCR; TCRdb holds only in-frame clones, not every one. Of 100,000 or so clones detected, approximately 12% appear once; the ten largest clones hold approximately 15%. This chain connects TRBV6-5 to TRBJ1-1; D ambiguous. The receptor was isolated from a middle-aged man in good health and CMV-seropositive. Sequencing was done on a sample of PBMCs. The CDR3 DNA follows: TGTGCCAGCAGTTACTCGAATCGAGGAACTGAAGCTTTCTTT. This codes for CASSYSNRGTEAFF.